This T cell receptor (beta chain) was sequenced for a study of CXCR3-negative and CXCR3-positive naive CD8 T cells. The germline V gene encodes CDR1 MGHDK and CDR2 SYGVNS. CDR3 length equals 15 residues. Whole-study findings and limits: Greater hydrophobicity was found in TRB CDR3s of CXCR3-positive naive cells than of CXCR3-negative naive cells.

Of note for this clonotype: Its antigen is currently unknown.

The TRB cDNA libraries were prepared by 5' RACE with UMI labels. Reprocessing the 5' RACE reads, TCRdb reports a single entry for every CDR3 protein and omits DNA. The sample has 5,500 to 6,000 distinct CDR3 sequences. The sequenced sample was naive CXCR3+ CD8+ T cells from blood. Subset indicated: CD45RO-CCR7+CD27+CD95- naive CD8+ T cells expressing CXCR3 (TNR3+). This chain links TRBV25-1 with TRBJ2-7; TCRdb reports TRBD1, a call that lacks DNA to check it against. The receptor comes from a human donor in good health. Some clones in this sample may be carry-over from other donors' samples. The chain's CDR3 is CASSRDSLRRDEQYF.